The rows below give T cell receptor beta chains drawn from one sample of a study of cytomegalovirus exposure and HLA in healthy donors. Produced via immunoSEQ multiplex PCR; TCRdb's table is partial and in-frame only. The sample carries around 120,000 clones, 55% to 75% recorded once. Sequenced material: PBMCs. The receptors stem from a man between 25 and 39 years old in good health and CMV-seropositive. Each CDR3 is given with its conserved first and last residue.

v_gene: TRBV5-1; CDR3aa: CASSPGTGSNQPQHF
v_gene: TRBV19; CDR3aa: CASTTPSTGRSTDTQYF
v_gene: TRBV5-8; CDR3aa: CASSLGDRGKETQYF
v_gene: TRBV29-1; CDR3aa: CSVAYLRGIGETQYF
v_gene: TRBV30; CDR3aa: CAWSVRSTNEKLFF
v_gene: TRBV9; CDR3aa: CASSDTGTVYNEQFF
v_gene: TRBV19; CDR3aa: CASSHRTGAGNTIYF
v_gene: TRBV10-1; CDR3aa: CASSEARGYGYTF
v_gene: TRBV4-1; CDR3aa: CASSQVQVNYGYTF
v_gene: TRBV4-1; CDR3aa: CASSQMDLAKNIQYF
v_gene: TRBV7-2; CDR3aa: CASSFRLAGAHEQFF
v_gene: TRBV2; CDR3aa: CASTGLAGPQETQYF
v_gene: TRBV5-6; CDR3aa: CASSPDRFNTGELFF
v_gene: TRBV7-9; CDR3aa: CASSLGTAFYNEQFF
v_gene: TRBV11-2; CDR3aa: CASSLAGLAGVEQYF
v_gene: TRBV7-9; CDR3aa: CASSPGGGVYEQYF